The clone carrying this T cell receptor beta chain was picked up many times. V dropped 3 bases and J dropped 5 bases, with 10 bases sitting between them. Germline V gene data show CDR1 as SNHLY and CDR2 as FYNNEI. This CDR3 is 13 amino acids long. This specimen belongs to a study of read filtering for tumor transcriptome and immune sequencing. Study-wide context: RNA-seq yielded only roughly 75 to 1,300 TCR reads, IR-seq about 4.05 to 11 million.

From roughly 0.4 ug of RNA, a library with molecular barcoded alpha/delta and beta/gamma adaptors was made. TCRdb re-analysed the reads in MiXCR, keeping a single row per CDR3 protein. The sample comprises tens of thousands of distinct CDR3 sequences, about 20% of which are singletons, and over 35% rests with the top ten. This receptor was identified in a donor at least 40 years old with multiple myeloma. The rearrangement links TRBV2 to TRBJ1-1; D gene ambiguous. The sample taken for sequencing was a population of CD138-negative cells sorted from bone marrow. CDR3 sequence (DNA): TGTGCCAGCAGTGAGGAAGGGAGTACTGAAGCTTTCTTT. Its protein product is CASSEEGSTEAFF.